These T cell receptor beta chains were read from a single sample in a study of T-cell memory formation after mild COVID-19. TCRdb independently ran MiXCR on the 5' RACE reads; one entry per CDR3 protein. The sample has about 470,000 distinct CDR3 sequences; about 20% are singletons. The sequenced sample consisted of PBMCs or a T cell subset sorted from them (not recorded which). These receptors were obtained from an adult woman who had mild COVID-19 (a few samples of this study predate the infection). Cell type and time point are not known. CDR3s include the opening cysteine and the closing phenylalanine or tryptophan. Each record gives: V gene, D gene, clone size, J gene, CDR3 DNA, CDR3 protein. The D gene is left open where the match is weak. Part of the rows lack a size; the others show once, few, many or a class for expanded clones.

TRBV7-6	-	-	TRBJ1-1	TGTGCCAGCAGCCGACTACTCGGCCCTGAAGCTTTCTTT	CASSRLLGPEAFF
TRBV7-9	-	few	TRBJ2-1	TGTGCCAGCAGCCCCGGGGTTTACGACGACTACAATGAGCAGTTCTTC	CASSPGVYDDYNEQFF
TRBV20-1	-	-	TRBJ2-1	TGCAGTGCTCCAGGGGTTTCGTACAATGAGCAGTTCTTC	CSAPGVSYNEQFF
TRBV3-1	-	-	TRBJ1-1	TGTGCCAGCAGCCAATCCTCCAGCGACACTGAAGCTTTCTTT	CASSQSSSDTEAFF
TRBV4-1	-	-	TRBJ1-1	TGCGCCAGCAGCCAACTTACGACGGGAGGGAGGGGCACTGAAGCTTTCTTT	CASSQLTTGGRGTEAFF
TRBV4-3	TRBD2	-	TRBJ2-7	TGCGCCAGCAGCCAGGGACTAGCGTTCTACGAGCAGTACTTC	CASSQGLAFYEQYF
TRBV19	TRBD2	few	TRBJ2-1	TGTGCCAGTAACAGTCTCAGGACTAGTGGGGATGAGCAGTTCTTC	CASNSLRTSGDEQFF
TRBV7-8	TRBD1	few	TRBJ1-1	TGTGCCAGCAGCTTAGCCGGGGAGGACAGGGCGTGGAACACTGAAGCTTTCTTT	CASSLAGEDRAWNTEAFF
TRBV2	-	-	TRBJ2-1	TGTGCCAGCAGCATTGGACCGGAGCAGTTCTTC	CASSIGPEQFF
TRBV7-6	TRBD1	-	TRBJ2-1	TGTGCCAGCAGCTTAAGAGGGGGCCTGAAAAATGAGCAGTTCTTC	CASSLRGGLKNEQFF
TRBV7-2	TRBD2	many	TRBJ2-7	TGTGCCAGCAGCTTTTCTAGCGGGAGGGCCGGCGAGCAGTACTTC	CASSFSSGRAGEQYF
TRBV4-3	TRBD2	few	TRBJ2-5	TGCGCCAGCAGCCAAGAGCGGGGGGGCCAAGAGACCCAGTACTTC	CASSQERGGQETQYF
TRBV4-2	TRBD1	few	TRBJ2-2	TGTGCCAGCAGCCAAGATCGGGACAGGGCTATCACCGGGGAGCTGTTTTTT	CASSQDRDRAITGELFF
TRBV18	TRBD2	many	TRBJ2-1	TGTGCCAGCTCCGAAGCGGGGGGGCCCTACAATGAGCAGTTCTTC	CASSEAGGPYNEQFF
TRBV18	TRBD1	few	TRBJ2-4	TGTGCCAGCTCACCTCGGACAGGGGACGCCAAAAACATTCAGTACTTC	CASSPRTGDAKNIQYF
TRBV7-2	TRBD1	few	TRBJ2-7	TGTGCCAGCAGCCCCGGGGGGACAGGGCTCTACGAGCAGTACTTC	CASSPGGTGLYEQYF
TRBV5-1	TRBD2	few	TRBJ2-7	TGCGCCAGCAGCCCCGGTGAGCGGGGGCCCTACGAGCAGTACTTC	CASSPGERGPYEQYF